The T cell receptor (beta chain) under discussion was sequenced for a study of spatial heterogeneity in lung cancer. Across the study: Each time, sequencing found more beta-chain sequences than alpha-chain sequences. Study-level points and caveats: Relative to follow-up, resection was when ubiquitous expanded tumor TCRs appeared more in blood.

The sample's time point: sample taken at primary tumor resection. Sequencing was performed on whole RNA extracted from tumor and nontumor lung tissue, or from frozen PBMC, and the material was left unsorted. The approximately 67 donors had untreated early-stage non-small cell lung cancer. Every TCR cDNA molecule bore a unique molecular identifier. From the 5' RACE reads, TCRdb called clonotypes with MiXCR, one entry per CDR3 protein. The profile covers tens of thousands of distinct CDR3 sequences, with approximately 8.6% appearing a single time and 6.9% taken by the ten largest. The V end lost 5 bases, the J end lost 3 bases, and 13 bases lay between the germline ends. This CDR3 region has 14 residues. Germline CDR1 reads SGHTA; CDR2 reads FQGNSA. This clonotype has at least ten counts. The antigen is unknown.

The receptor was derived from a male donor with early-stage non-small cell lung cancer. V gene TRBV7-2 combines with J gene TRBJ1-1, with D maybe TRBD1 (6 bases). Here the sequenced sample was PBMCs, taken at surgery. DNA for the CDR3: TGTGCCAGCAGCGATACCAGGGGATACACTGAAGCTTTCTTT. Translation gives CASSDTRGYTEAFF.